This T cell receptor beta chain was identified in a study of blood T cell repertoires in COVID-19. Produced via immunoSEQ multiplex PCR; TCRdb's table is partial and in-frame only. Of a few hundred thousand clones in the sample, approximately 86% are singletons; the top ten hold around 4.5%. The CDR3 runs to 13 residues. The junction had 5 bases not matched to a gene; V was cut back by 6 bases and J by 1 base. In germline, CDR1 is SQVTM, CDR2 ANQGSEA. This sequence was found in a woman in her twenties or thirties who had been exposed to COVID-19. The sample comprised PBMCs or T cells enriched from blood (not recorded which). The rearrangement uses TRBV29-1 and TRBJ2-5, with 7 nucleotides matching TRBD1. Here the CDR3 DNA reads TGCAGCGTCAGGGACAGTCCCCAAGAGACCCAGTACTTC. Its translation: CSVRDSPQETQYF.